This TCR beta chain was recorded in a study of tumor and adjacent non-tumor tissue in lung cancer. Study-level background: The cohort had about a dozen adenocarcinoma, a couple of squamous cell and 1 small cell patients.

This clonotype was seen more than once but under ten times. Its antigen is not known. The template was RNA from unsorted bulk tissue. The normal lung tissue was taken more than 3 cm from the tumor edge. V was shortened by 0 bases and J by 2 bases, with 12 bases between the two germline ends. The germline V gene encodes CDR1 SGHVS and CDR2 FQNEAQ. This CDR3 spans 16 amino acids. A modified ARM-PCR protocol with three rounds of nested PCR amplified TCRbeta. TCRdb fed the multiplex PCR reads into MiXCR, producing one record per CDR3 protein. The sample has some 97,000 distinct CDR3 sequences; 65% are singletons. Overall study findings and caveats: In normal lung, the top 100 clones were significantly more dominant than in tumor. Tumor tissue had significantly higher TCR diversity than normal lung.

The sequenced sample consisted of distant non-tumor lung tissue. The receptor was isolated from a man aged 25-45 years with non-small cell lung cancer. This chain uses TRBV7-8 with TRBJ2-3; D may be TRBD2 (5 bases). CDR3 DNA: TGTGCCAGCAGCTTAGCTCGGGTAGCGACCACAGATACGCAGTATTTT. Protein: CASSLARVATTDTQYF. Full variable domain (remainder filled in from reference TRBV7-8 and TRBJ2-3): GAGVSQSPRYKVAKRGQDVALRCDPISGHVSLFWYQQALGQGPEFLTYFQNEAQLDKSGLPSDRFFAERPEGSVSTLKIQRTQQEDSAVYLCASSLARVATTDTQYFGPGTRLTVL.